This is a list of T cell receptor beta chains from one sample in a study of shared clonotypes between healthy human individuals. Here immunoSEQ multiplex PCR was the method, and the copy in TCRdb shows in-frame clones only, minus some. This sample has some 1.4 million clones, with roughly 97% found just once. Sequenced sample: naive CD4+ T cells sorted from blood. The receptors stem from a man aged 30 to 45 in good health. CDR3s include the opening cysteine and the closing phenylalanine or tryptophan. The D gene is left open where the match is weak. A clone size is listed for some rows: how often the clone was seen (once, few, many), or a class if it is expanded.

>.|TRBJ2-7|TRBV5-4|.
TGTGCCAGCAGCTTGCAAGGGCACGAGCAGTACTTC
CASSLQGHEQYF
>TRBD2|TRBJ2-1|TRBV10-2|.
TGCGCCAGCAGTGAGTCAGGACTAGGTCTGTTCTTC
CASSESGLGLFF
>TRBD2|TRBJ2-1|TRBV11-3|.
TGTGCCAGCAGCTTAGGCTCTAGCGGGAGGACCTGGCCGGCTTACAATGAGCAGTTCTTC
CASSLGSSGRTWPAYNEQFF
>TRBD1|TRBJ2-2|TRBV9|.
TGTGCCAGCAGCGTACTCACCGGGACAGGCGTCACCGGGGAGCTGTTTTTT
CASSVLTGTGVTGELFF
>TRBD2|TRBJ2-1|TRBV10-3|.
TGTGCCACCCGGGACAGCGGGAGGGATGAGCAGTTCTTC
CATRDSGRDEQFF
>TRBD2|TRBJ2-1|TRBV4-1|.
TGCGCCAGCACTAGCGGGCCTTTCCGACACAATGAGCAGTTCTTC
CASTSGPFRHNEQFF
>TRBD1|TRBJ1-1|TRBV6-5|.
TGTGCCAGCAGCCAAGGGGGCGGGTACACTGAAGCTTTCTTT
CASSQGGGYTEAFF
>TRBD1|TRBJ1-2|TRBV6-5|.
TGTGCCAGCAGCCCCGCGGAGGGGGCTTTCTATGGCTACACCTTC
CASSPAEGAFYGYTF
>TRBD1|TRBJ1-2|TRBV27|.
TGTGCCAGCTGGGGGAACGGACAGGGGTTTCTCTATGGCTACACCTTC
CASWGNGQGFLYGYTF
>TRBD1|TRBJ2-5|TRBV5-1|.
TGCGCCAGCAGCACGTACAGGGGGCAAGAGACCCAGTACTTC
CASSTYRGQETQYF
>TRBD1|TRBJ2-3|TRBV15|.
TGTGCCACCAGGAGGGACAGGGGGTTAGATACGCAGTATTTT
CATRRDRGLDTQYF
>.|TRBJ1-2|TRBV9|.
TGTGCCAGCAGCGGGCCTGGGGTTAATGGCTACACCTTC
CASSGPGVNGYTF
>.|TRBJ1-5|TRBV28|.
TGTGCCAGCAGTTTAGGGGCCCCGAGCAATCAGCCCCAGCATTTT
CASSLGAPSNQPQHF
>TRBD2|TRBJ2-1|TRBV9|.
TGTGCCAGCAGCGTAGGAGTAGCGGGAGGGAGATACAATGAGCAGTTCTTC
CASSVGVAGGRYNEQFF
>.|TRBJ1-5|TRBV6-1|.
TGTGCCAGCAGTGCCTCCTGGACAAGCAATCAGCCCCAGCATTTT
CASSASWTSNQPQHF
>.|TRBJ2-3|TRBV28|.
TGTGCCAGCAGTTTGCCAGCTAGCACAGATACGCAGTATTTT
CASSLPASTDTQYF
>TRBD1|TRBJ2-2|TRBV7-9|.
TGTGCCAGCAGCTTAGATCGGACAGGGAACACCGGGGAGCTGTTTTTT
CASSLDRTGNTGELFF
>.|TRBJ2-7|TRBV6-1|once
TGTGCCAGCAGTGAAGAAGGGGCCGGGGCAGGGTTCCACGAGCAGTACTTC
CASSEEGAGAGFHEQYF
>TRBD1|TRBJ2-4|TRBV10-2|.
TGCGCCACCAAGGACAGGAAAAACATTCAGTACTTC
CATKDRKNIQYF
>.|TRBJ1-4|TRBV28|.
TGTGCCAGCAGACTCGGGGGGCCTAATGAAAAACTGTTTTTT
CASRLGGPNEKLFF
>.|TRBJ1-3|TRBV15|.
TGTGCCACCAGCAGAGTGCAGGGATCTGGAAACACCATATATTTT
CATSRVQGSGNTIYF
>TRBD1|TRBJ2-5|TRBV5-1|.
TGCGCCAGCAGTGTCTCACAGGGGGAGACCCAGTACTTC
CASSVSQGETQYF
>TRBD2|TRBJ2-1|TRBV7-3|once
TGTGCCAGCAGCTTATTAGCGGGAGCTTTGTACAATGAGCAGTTCTTC
CASSLLAGALYNEQFF
>.|TRBJ1-2|TRBV5-1|.
TGCGCCAGCGGAGGTCTTGACAGTCATGGCTACACCTTC
CASGGLDSHGYTF